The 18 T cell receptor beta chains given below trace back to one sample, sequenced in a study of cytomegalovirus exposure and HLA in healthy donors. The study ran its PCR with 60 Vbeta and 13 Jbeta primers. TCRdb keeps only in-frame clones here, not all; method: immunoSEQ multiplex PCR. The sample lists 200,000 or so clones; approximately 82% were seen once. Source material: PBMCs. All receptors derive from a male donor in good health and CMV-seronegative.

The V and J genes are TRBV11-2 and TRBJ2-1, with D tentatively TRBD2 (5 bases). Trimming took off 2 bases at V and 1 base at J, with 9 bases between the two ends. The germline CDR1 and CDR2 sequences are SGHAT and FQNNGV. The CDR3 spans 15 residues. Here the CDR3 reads CASSLSGNSYNEQFF. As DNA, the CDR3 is TGTGCCAGCAGCTTAAGCGGAAATTCCTACAATGAGCAGTTCTTC.

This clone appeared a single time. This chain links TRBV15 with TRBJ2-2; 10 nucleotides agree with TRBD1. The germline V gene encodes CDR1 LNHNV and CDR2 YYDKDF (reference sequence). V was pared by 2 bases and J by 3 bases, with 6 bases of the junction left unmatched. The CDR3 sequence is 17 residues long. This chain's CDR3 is CATSRPDRGHDTGELFF. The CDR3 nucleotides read TGTGCCACCAGCAGACCTGACAGGGGGCACGACACCGGGGAGCTGTTTTTT.

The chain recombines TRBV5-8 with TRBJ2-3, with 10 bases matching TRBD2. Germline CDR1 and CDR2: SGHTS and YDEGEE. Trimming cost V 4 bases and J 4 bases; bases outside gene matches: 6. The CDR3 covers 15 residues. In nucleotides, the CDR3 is TGTGCCAGCAGCGTCTTAGCGGGAGGCCCAGATACGCAGTATTTT. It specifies CASSVLAGGPDTQYF.

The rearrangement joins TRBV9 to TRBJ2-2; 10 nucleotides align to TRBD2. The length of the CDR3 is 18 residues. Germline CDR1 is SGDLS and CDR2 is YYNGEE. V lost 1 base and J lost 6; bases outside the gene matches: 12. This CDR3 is CASSVYYEQREGPGELFF. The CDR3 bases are TGTGCCAGCAGCGTATACTATGAGCAGCGGGAGGGCCCCGGGGAGCTGTTTTTT.

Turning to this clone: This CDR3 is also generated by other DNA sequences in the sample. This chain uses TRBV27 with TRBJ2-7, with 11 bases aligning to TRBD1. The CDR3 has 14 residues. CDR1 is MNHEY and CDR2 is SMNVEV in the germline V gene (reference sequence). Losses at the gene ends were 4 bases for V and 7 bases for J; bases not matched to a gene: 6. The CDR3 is CASSYGTGGYEQYF. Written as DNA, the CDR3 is TGTGCCAGCAGTTATGGGACAGGGGGTTATGAGCAGTACTTC.

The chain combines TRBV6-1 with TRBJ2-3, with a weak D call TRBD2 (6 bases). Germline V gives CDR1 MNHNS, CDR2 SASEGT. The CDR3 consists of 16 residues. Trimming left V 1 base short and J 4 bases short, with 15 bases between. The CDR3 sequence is CASSEGRGNRADTQYF. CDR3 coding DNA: TGTGCCAGCAGTGAAGGGAGGGGCAACCGAGCAGATACGCAGTATTTT.

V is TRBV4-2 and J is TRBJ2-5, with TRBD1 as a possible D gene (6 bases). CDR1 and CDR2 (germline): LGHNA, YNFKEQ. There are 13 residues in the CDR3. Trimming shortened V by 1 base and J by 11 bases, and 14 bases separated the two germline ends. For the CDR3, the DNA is TGTGCCAGCAGCCAAGCGACCTCAGGGGAGCAGTACTTC. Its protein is CASSQATSGEQYF.

CDR3 sequence: CASKILAGNEQFF. The CDR3 nucleotides are TGTGCCAGCAAGATTCTAGCGGGCAATGAGCAGTTCTTC. The chain joins TRBV5-6 to TRBJ2-1; 8 bases are shared with TRBD2. CDR3 length: 13 amino acids. The germline V gene has CDR1 SGHDT and CDR2 YYEEEE. V shed 6 bases, J shed 6 bases, and the junction held 5 bases outside the gene matches.

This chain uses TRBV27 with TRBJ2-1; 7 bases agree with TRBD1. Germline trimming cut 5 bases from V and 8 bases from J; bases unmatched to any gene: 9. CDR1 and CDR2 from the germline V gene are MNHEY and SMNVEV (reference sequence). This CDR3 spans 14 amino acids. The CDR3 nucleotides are TGTGCCAGCAGTCCCCGAGGCCAGGGGGATGAGCAGTTCTTC. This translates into CASSPRGQGDEQFF.

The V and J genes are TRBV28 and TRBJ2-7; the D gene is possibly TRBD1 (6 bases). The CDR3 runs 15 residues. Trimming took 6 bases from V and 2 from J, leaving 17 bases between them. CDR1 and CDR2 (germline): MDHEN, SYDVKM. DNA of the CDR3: TGTGCCAGCAGGACGGGCCCAGGGGCCACCTACGAGCAGTACTTC. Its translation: CASRTGPGATYEQYF.

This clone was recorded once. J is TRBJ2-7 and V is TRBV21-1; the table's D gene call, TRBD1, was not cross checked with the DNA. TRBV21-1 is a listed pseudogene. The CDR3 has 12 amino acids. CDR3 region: CAKQGVSYEQYF. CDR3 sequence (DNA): TGTGCCAAGCAAGGGGTCTCCTACGAGCAGTACTTC.

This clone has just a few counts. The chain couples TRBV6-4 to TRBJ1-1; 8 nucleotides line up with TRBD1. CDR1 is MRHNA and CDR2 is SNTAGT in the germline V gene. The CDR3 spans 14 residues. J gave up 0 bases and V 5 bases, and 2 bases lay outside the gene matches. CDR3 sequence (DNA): TGTGCCAGCAGTACACAGGGGGTGAACACTGAAGCTTTCTTT. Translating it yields CASSTQGVNTEAFF.

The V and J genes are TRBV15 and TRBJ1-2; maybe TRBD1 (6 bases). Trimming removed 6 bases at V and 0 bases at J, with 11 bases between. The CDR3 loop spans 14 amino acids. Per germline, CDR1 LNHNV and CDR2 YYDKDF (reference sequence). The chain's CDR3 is CATSPGHSNYGYTF. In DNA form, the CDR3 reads TGTGCCACCAGTCCGGGACACTCTAACTATGGCTACACCTTC.

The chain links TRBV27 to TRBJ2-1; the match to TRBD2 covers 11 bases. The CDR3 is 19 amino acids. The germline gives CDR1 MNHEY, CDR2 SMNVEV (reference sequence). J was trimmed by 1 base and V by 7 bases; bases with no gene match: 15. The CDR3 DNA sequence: TGTGCCAGCAAACGTCAAGGGAGGCTAGCGGGAGGTTCCTACAATGAGCAGTTCTTC. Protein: CASKRQGRLAGGSYNEQFF.

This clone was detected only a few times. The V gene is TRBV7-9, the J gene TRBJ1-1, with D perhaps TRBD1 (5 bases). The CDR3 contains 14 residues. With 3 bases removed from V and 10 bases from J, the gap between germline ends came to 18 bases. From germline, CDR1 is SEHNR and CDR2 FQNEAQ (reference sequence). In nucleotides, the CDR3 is TGTGCCAGCAGCTTCCTCGACAGCAGCGAGGCAGCTTTCTTT. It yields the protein CASSFLDSSEAAFF. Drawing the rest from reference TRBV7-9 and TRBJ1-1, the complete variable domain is DTGVSQNPRHKITKRGQNVTFRCDPISEHNRLYWYRQTLGQGPEFLTYFQNEAQLEKSRLLSDRFSAERPKGSFSTLEIQRTEQGDSAMYLCASSFLDSSEAAFFGQGTRLTVV.

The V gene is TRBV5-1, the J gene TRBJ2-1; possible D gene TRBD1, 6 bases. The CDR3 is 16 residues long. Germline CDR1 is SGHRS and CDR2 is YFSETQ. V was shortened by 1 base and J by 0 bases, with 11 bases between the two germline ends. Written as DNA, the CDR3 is TGCGCCAGCAGCTTGCGTACAGGGATCTCCTACAATGAGCAGTTCTTC. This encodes CASSLRTGISYNEQFF.

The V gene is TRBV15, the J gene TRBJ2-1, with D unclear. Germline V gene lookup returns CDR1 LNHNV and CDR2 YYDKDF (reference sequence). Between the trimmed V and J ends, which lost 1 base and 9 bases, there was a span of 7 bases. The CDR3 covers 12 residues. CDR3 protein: CATSRVGSEQFF. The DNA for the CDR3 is TGTGCCACCAGCAGAGTTGGTAGTGAGCAGTTCTTC.

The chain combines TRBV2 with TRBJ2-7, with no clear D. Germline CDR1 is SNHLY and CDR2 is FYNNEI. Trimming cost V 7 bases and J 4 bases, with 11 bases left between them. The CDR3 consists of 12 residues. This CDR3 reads CASKLQIYEQYF. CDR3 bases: TGTGCCAGCAAATTACAGATTTACGAGCAGTACTTC.